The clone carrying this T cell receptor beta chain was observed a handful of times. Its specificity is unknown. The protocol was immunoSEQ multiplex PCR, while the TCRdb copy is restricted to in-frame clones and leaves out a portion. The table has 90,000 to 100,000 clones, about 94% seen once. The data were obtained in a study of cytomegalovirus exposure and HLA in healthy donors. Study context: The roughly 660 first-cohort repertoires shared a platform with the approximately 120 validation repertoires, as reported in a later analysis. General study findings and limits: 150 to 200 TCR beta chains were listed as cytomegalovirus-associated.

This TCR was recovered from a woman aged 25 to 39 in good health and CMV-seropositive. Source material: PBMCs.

CDR3 sequence: CASSKSTGLETGEQYF. The CDR3 DNA sequence: TGTGCCAGCAGCAAATCAACGGGACTAGAAACTGGCGAGCAGTACTTC. The chain carries TRBV5-6 and TRBJ2-7; TRBD2 matches 8 bases. The length of the CDR3 is 16 residues. Per the germline V gene, CDR1 is SGHDT and CDR2 is YYEEEE. The junction had 15 bases not matched to a gene; V was cut back by 4 bases and J by 6 bases.